The entry below describes one T cell receptor (beta chain). Other nucleotide sequences in the sample specify the same CDR3. The data belong to a study of cytomegalovirus exposure and HLA in healthy donors. The PCR employed 60 Vbeta primers together with 13 Jbeta primers. Clones were read by immunoSEQ multiplex PCR, and TCRdb kept only the in-frame ones, dropping some. The sample has a few hundred thousand clones; about 80% are singletons. CDR1 and CDR2 (germline): MNHEY, SVGAGI. The CDR3 extends over 11 amino acids. Trimming removed 5 bases from V and 5 bases from J, with 6 bases in between. The TCR comes from a man aged 40-50 years in good health and CMV-seronegative. Material for sequencing was PBMCs. The genes are TRBV6-5 and TRBJ2-5; D remains unclear. CDR3 amino acids: CASSLGETQYF. CDR3 coding DNA: TGTGCCAGCAGTCTCGGGGAGACCCAGTACTTC.